This TCR beta chain was identified during a study of identical twins. The CDR3 contains 14 residues. V shed 6 bases and J shed 4 bases, with 15 bases lying between them. The germline V gene has CDR1 MNHNS and CDR2 SASEGT. This clonotype was detected only a few times. Its antigen remains unknown. TCRdb reanalysed the 5' RACE reads using MiXCR and keeps one entry per CDR3 protein. Seen here are some 1,600,000 distinct CDR3 sequences, about 32% observed once, and the top ten hold about 0.27%. Study-wide points: Models predicted too little out-of-frame TCR alpha sharing in monozygotic twins.

Sequencing was performed on cord blood. The genes are TRBV6-1 and TRBJ1-1; TRBD1 is a possible D gene (6 bases). The origin of this receptor is a newborn girl in good health. CDR3 protein: CASSLGIRGTEAFF. Written as DNA, the CDR3 is TGTGCCAGCAGCCTGGGGATCAGGGGCACTGAAGCTTTCTTT.